Here is one T cell receptor (beta chain) with its context. This entry belongs to a study of blood T cell repertoires in COVID-19. Study context: Collection of acute and convalescent COVID-19 samples took place in the United States, Italy and Spain. Sample material is recorded as cDNA or gDNA derived from T cells, B-cell-depleted T cells, or PBMCs.

Original analysis: Quantification of nucleated cells was approximated via reference gene primer amplification. Only in-frame clones appear in the TCRdb table, and some are missing; sequencing was by immunoSEQ multiplex PCR. Clone size and V and J calls were adopted from that table, with D and trimming inferred from the DNA. The sample carries 210,000 or so clones, around 80% recorded once. With 9 bases removed from V and 7 bases from J, the gap between germline ends came to 18 bases. CDR3 size: 13 residues. Germline CDR1 is MNHEY and CDR2 is SMNVEV (reference sequence). This TCR came from a man aged 50-59 years with active or convalescent COVID-19. V usage is TRBV27 and J usage is TRBJ1-1, with D unclear. The source material was peripheral blood. CDR3 in amino acids: CASRERMLGEAFF. The DNA of the CDR3 is TGTGCCAGTAGGGAGAGAATGCTAGGTGAAGCTTTCTTT.